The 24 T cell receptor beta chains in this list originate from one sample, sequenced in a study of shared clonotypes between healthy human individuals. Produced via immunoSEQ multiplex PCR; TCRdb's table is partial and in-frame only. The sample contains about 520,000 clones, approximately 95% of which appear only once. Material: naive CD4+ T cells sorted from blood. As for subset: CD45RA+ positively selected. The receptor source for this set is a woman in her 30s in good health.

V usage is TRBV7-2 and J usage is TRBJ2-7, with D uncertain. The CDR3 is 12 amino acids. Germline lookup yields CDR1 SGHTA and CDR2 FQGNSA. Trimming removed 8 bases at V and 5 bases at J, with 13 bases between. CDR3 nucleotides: TGTGCCAGCGCACGGAGAATCAACGAGCAGTACTTC. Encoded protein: CASARRINEQYF.

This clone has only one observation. CDR3 loop: CASKEGIGAEKLFF. The DNA for the CDR3 is TGTGCCAGCAAAGAGGGAATTGGCGCTGAAAAACTGTTTTTT. The V gene is TRBV27, the J gene TRBJ1-4; D gene ambiguous. The V and J ends lost 7 bases and 7 bases respectively, with 16 bases between them. There are 14 residues in the CDR3. Germline V gene sequence: CDR1 MNHEY, CDR2 SMNVEV (reference sequence). Full variable domain (rest looked up from reference TRBV27 and TRBJ1-4): EAQVTQNPRYLITVTGKKLTVTCSQNMNHEYMSWYRQDPGLGLRQIYYSMNVEVTDKGDVPEGYKVSRKEKRNFPLILESPSPNQTSLYFCASKEGIGAEKLFFGSGTQLSVL.

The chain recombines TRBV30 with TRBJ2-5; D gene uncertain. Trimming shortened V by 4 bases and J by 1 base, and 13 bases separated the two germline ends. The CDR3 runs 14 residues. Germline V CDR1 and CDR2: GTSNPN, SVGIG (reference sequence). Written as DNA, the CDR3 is TGTGCCTGGACGAGACCCGGGTTCCAAGAGACCCAGTACTTC. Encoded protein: CAWTRPGFQETQYF.

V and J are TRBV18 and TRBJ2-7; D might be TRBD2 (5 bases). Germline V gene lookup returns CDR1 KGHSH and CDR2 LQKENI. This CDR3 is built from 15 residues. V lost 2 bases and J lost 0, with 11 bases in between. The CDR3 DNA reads TGTGCCAGCTCACCAAATGCGGGTAGCTCCTACGAGCAGTACTTC. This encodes CASSPNAGSSYEQYF.

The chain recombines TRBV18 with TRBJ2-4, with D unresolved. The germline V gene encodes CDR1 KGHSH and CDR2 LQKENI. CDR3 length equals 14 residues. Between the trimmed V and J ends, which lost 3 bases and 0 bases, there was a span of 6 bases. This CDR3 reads CASSPAEAKNIQYF. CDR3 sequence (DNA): TGTGCCAGCTCACCGGCAGAAGCCAAAAACATTCAGTACTTC.

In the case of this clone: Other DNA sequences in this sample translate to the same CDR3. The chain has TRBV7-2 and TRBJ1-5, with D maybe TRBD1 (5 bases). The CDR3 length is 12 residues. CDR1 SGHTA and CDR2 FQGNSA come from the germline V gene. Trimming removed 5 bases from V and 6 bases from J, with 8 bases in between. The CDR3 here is CASSLGGQPQHF. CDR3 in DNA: TGTGCCAGCAGCCTCGGGGGTCAGCCCCAGCATTTT.

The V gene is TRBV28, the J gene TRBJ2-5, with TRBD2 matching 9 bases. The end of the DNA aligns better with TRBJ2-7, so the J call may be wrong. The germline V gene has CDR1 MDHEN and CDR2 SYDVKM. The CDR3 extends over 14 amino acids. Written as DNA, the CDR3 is TGTGCCAGCACCTTGGGCGGGAGGGGATACGAGCAGTACTTC. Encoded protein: CASTLGGRGYEQYF.

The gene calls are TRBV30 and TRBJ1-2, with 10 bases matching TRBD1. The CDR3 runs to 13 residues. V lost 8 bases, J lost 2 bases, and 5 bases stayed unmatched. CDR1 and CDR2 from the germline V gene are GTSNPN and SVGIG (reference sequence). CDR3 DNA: TGTGCCGAAGACAGGGGGCAGAACTATGGCTACACCTTC. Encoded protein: CAEDRGQNYGYTF.

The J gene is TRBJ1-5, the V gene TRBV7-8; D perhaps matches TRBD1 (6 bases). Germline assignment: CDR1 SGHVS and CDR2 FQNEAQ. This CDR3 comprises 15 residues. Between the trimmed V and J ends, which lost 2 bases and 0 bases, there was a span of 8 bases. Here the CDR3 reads CASSLLTGSNQPQHF. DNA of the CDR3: TGTGCCAGCAGCTTATTGACAGGTAGCAATCAGCCCCAGCATTTT.

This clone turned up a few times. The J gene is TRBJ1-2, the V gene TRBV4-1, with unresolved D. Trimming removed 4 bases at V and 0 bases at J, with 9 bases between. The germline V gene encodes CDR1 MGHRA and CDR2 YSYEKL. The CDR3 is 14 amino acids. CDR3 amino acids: CASSLGGTNYGYTF. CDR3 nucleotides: TGCGCCAGCAGCCTAGGAGGGACTAACTATGGCTACACCTTC.

CDR3 residues: CASSKTSGFTGELFF. The CDR3, as DNA: TGTGCCAGCAGTAAGACTAGCGGGTTTACCGGGGAGCTGTTTTTT. The chain uses TRBV6-5 and TRBJ2-2, with 10 bases lining up with TRBD2. V gave up 5 bases and J gave up 5 bases; unmatched junction bases: 5. Germline CDR1 and CDR2: MNHEY and SVGAGI. The CDR3 length is 15 residues.

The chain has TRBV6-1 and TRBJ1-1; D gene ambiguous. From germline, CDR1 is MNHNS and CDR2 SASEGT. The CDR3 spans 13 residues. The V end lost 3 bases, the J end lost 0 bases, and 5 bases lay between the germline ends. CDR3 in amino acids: CASSEFLNTEAFF. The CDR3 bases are TGTGCCAGCAGTGAGTTTCTGAACACTGAAGCTTTCTTT.

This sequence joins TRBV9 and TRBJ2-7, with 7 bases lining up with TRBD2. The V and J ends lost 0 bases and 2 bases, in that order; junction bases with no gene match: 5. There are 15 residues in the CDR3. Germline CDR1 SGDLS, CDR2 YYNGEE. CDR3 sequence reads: CASSVGSSGTYEQYF. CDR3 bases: TGTGCCAGCAGCGTAGGGTCTAGCGGAACCTACGAGCAGTACTTC.

CDR3 DNA sequence: TGTGCCAGCAGCAGGGTTGGCTACGAGCAGTACTTC. Translation gives CASSRVGYEQYF. The rearrangement uses TRBV2 and TRBJ2-7, with D perhaps TRBD1 (5 bases). The CDR3 totals 12 residues. The V end was cut by 6 bases, the J end by 3 bases, with 9 bases between. The germline CDR1 and CDR2 sequences are SNHLY and FYNNEI.

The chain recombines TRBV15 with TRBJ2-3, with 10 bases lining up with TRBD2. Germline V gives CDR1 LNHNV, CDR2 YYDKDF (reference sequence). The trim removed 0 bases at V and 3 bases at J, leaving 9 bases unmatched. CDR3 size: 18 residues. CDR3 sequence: CATSRDRSGRAVTDTQYF. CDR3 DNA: TGTGCCACCAGCAGAGATCGGAGCGGGAGGGCCGTGACAGATACGCAGTATTTT.

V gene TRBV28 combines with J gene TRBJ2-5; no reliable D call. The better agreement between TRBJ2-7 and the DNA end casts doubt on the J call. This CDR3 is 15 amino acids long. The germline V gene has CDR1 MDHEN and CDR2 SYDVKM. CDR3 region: CASTLGWDPPYEQYF. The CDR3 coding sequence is TGTGCCAGCACCCTGGGGTGGGATCCCCCCTACGAGCAGTACTTC.

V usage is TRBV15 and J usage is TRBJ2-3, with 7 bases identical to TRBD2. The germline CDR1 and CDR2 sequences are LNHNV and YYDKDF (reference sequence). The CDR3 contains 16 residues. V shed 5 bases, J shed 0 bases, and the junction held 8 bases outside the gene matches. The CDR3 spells CATSGPSGTSTDTQYF. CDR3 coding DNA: TGTGCCACCAGCGGACCGAGCGGGACTAGCACAGATACGCAGTATTTT.

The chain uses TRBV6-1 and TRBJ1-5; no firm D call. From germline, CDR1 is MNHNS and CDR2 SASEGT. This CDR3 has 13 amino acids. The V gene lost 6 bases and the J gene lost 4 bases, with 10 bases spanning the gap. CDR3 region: CASRDPGNQPQHF. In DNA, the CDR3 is TGTGCCAGCAGAGACCCCGGGAATCAGCCCCAGCATTTT.

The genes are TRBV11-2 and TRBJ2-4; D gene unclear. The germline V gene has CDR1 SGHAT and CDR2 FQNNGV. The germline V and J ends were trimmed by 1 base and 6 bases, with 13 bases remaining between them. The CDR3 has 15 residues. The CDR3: CASSLGAGGVNIQYF. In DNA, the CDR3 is TGTGCCAGCAGCTTAGGCGCAGGCGGAGTAAACATTCAGTACTTC.

CDR3 sequence: CASSAGQGAPTNEKLFF. DNA of the CDR3: TGTGCCAGCAGCGCCGGACAGGGGGCCCCAACTAATGAAAAACTGTTTTTT. V usage is TRBV9 and J usage is TRBJ1-4; TRBD1 matches at 11 bases. CDR3 length: 17 residues. The V gene end was trimmed by 3 bases and the J gene end by 0 bases; junction bases not matched to a gene: 4. Looked up from germline, CDR1 is SGDLS and CDR2 is YYNGEE.

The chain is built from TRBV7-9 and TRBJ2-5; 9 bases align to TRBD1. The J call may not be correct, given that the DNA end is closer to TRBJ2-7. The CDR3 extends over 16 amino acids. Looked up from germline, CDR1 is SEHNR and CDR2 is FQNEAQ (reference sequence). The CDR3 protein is CASSLPGWTGDHEQYF. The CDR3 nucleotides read TGTGCCAGCAGCTTACCTGGCTGGACAGGGGACCACGAGCAGTACTTC.

The CDR3 sequence is CASSLPGQEAYEQYF. CDR3 nucleotides: TGTGCCAGCAGCCTTCCGGGACAGGAGGCCTACGAGCAGTACTTC. The V and J genes are TRBV16 and TRBJ2-7; the match to TRBD1 covers 8 bases. J lost 2 bases, V lost 4 bases, and 7 bases had no gene match. This CDR3 has 15 amino acids. Per the germline V gene, CDR1 is KGHSY and CDR2 is FQNENV.

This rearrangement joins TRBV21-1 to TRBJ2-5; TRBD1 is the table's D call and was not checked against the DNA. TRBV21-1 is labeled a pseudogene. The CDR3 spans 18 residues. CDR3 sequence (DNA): TGTGCCAGCATCGCCAGGGCCCGGGCAGGAAAATACCAAGAGACCCAGTACTTC. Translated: CASIARARAGKYQETQYF.

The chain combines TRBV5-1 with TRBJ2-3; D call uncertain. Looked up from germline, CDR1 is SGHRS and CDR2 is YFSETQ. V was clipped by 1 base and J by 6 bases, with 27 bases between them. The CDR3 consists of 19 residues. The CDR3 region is CASSLPAGRIPTPTDTQYF. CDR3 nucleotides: TGCGCCAGCAGCTTGCCGGCAGGCCGCATCCCCACACCCACGGATACGCAGTATTTT.